The present T cell receptor (beta chain) was sequenced within a study of T cells after yellow fever vaccination. The CDR3 has 17 residues. In germline, CDR1 is DFQATT, CDR2 SNEGSKA (reference sequence). The trim removed 2 bases at V and 5 bases at J, leaving 11 bases unmatched. With respect to this clonotype: The antigen remains unidentified.

Study-wide points: Primary-vaccination clones mostly resurfaced post-booster (around 96% CD4, about 87% CD8). Contamination by abundant bulk-population clonotypes could be present in FACS-sorted repertoires.

By 5'RACE template switching, TCR cDNA was produced, with a universal primer site and UMIs added in the process. Each CDR3 protein gets one entry after TCRdb re-called the 5' RACE reads with MiXCR. This sample has hundreds of thousands of distinct CDR3 sequences, with 13% found just once. The sample here was PBMCs, taken on the day of the yellow fever booster vaccination. V gene TRBV20-1 combines with J gene TRBJ2-3; 12 positions match TRBD2. The sequence was collected from a man aged 25-40 years who received the YFV17D yellow fever vaccine. The DNA for the CDR3 is TGCAGTGCTAGAAAGGGGACGACTAGCGGGAGAGGAGATACGCAGTATTTT. Residues: CSARKGTTSGRGDTQYF.